This T cell receptor (beta chain) derives from a study of blood T cell repertoires in COVID-19. Trimming stripped 2 bases from V and 10 bases from J, with 11 bases between. The germline gives CDR1 MDHEN, CDR2 SYDVKM. This CDR3 is 12 amino acids long. Assay: immunoSEQ multiplex PCR; the TCRdb copy retains only in-frame clones and omits some. Of 200,000 to 250,000 clones listed, approximately 80% are singletons. Living in 24 US areas, the participants were between roughly 18 and 95 years of age. Participant-given clinical history determined each cohort assignment. This clonotype was sampled from a man aged 35-49 years who had recovered from COVID-19. This chain links TRBV28 with TRBJ1-1; tentatively, D is TRBD1 (6 bases). The sequenced sample was PBMCs or T cells enriched from blood (not recorded which). For the CDR3, the DNA is TGTGCCAGCAGTTTAGGGGGGGCAAGAGCTTTCTTT. Protein product: CASSLGGARAFF.